This T cell receptor beta chain was observed in a study of T cells in Graves' hyperthyroidism and ophthalmopathy (dated by TCRdb to about 2019). For the wider study: Peripheral blood samples were taken at initial diagnosis, before any treatment was given. To identify distinguishing TCR V-J signatures, a discovery cohort of 100 or so patients was used, comprising 40 to 45 with Graves' ophthalmopathy and approximately 57 with stable Graves' hyperthyroidism. Prospective prediction of ophthalmopathy was tested in an independent validation cohort consisting of 18 to 20 hyperthyroidism patients and around 16 patients who later progressed to ophthalmopathy. The roughly 90 discovery patients were divided at random into training and test sets in a 7:3 ratio. The study also compared thyroid tissue and blood T-cell repertoires from several Graves' hyperthyroidism patients. After blood sampling, hyperthyroidism patients were treated with methimazole at a starting dose of 30 mg daily, and ophthalmopathy patients were treated with high-dose intravenous methylprednisolone. The paper reports TCR Vbeta CDR3 sequencing of approximately 140 peripheral blood samples: fewer than 50 ophthalmopathy, around 80 hyperthyroidism and about 17 progressor patients.

Moderately to severely active disease, a Clinical Activity Score of at least 3, a NOSPECS grade of at least 4, and a duration under 3 months were present in ophthalmopathy patients. Exclusion was applied to patients with uncontrolled infections, other autoimmune diseases, pregnancy or lactation. Diagnoses relied on clinical symptoms, serum thyroxine and TRAb, thyroid ultrasound and orbital computed tomography. Ficoll-Paque density gradient centrifugation was used to isolate PBMCs from about 10 ml of fresh peripheral blood. Total RNA was extracted using Trizol reagent, and RNA quality was assessed on an Agilent 2100 Bioanalyzer. Summary of the overall study and its limitations: In validation, the model predicted progression to ophthalmopathy with approximately 70% sensitivity and about 73% specificity, a median of roughly seven months before onset. A model built on a 13 V-J signature distinguished ophthalmopathy from stable hyperthyroidism, reaching around 87% sensitivity and approximately 81% specificity in cross-validation and 80%/75% in testing. Blood samples also contained most of the expanded thyroid clonotypes (frequency above 0.001), which suggests that blood repertoires may reflect thyroid immune responses. Sample size was not statistically predetermined, and blinding of investigators to group allocation was not performed.

The junction shows trimming of 4 bases on V and 2 bases on J, plus 11 bases between the germline ends. Measured from the cysteine to the phenylalanine, the CDR3 is 14 residues long. The DNA shown is the 42-base CDR3, in frame from base 1. CDR1 and CDR2 are drawn from the germline V gene (reference sequence): LGHDT, YNNKEL. Amplification of TCR beta CDR3 regions was carried out from RNA transcripts. A first-round RT-PCR of the TCR CDR3 used the HTBI primer set with the Qiagen OneStep RT-PCR kit. Libraries were constructed in a second round of multiplex PCR, after which size selection and purification were performed. Libraries were sequenced paired-end with 100 bp reads on an Illumina HiSeq2000. The authors processed their data as follows. SOAPnuke was used to process the raw data, with reads discarded if the reads contained adapters or uncalled bases, had a mean Phred below 15, or lacked an exact constant-primer or identifier match. COPE v1.2.5 was used to merge high-quality paired reads, and clonotypes were defined as unique nucleotide sequences. MiTCR v1.1 was used to align the clonotypes against IMGT TRBV, TRBD and TRBJ reference segments. Analysis was restricted to V-J combinations with a frequency above 0.0001, which covered 99% to 99.2% of repertoires. The TCS score was defined as F50 (clonal expansion) divided by E x V (chaos), with BLOSUM62-based TCRdist calculated between CDR3 peptides within each V-J. Welch's t-statistics and random forest reduced several hundred V-J features to 13, which were used in a naive Bayes classifier (R e1071). TCRdb reprocessed the public reads (quality trimming at Q25 with fastp, clone calling with MiXCR) and kept in-frame beta chains. Duplicate CDR3 protein sequences are folded into a single record with the most common DNA and genes. The V and J calls come from TCRdb's annotation, not from the publication. Recorded for this sample are hundreds of thousands of distinct CDR3 sequences; around 22% of them occurred a single time. The top ten hold about 60% of the sample.

In the case of this clonotype: Its specific antigen is unknown. Within one base of it there is no much larger clone, and no base qualities were kept.

Sample: blood. This sequence was found in a man aged 30 to 45 with Graves' ophthalmopathy. This chain joins TRBV3-1 to TRBJ2-5, with the D gene not clear enough to name. Here the CDR3 is given as CASSLGRVQETQYF. The nucleotide sequence is TGTGCCAGCAGCCTCGGACGGGTGCAAGAGACCCAGTACTTC.